These 18 T cell receptor beta chains originate from one sample sequenced in a study of beta chain features in type 1 diabetes. What was sequenced were expressed TCRB transcripts, since all of the isolated RNA had been reverse transcribed. Some clones are missing from TCRdb's copy, which holds only in-frame ones; the method was immunoSEQ multiplex PCR. The sample includes some 150,000 clones, about 9.2% of them seen just once. Sequencing used central memory CD4+ T cells from blood. The receptors shown here come from a man aged 18 to 35 in good health.

This clone has only a few counts. The J gene is TRBJ2-3, the V gene TRBV29-1; TRBD1 might be the D (6 bases). V lost 1 base and J lost 6, with 11 bases in between. The CDR3 totals 13 residues. Germline assignment: CDR1 SQVTM and CDR2 ANQGSEA. CDR3: CSVEVVGADTQYF. CDR3 DNA sequence: TGCAGCGTTGAAGTGGTGGGGGCCGATACGCAGTATTTT.

V is TRBV5-5 and J is TRBJ2-6; D ambiguous. Trimming removed 3 bases from V and 2 bases from J, with 6 bases in between. There are 14 residues in the CDR3. The germline gives CDR1 SGHKS, CDR2 YYEKEE (reference sequence). The CDR3 bases are TGTGCCAGCAGCTCTCAGACTGGGGCCAACGTCCTGACTTTC. Its protein is CASSSQTGANVLTF.

The rearrangement joins TRBV7-9 to TRBJ1-1, with D unresolved. This CDR3 spans 14 amino acids. The germline gives CDR1 SEHNR, CDR2 FQNEAQ (reference sequence). Deletions cut 5 bases from V and 0 bases from J, with 10 bases between. CDR3 nucleotide sequence: TGTGCCAGCAGCCTCTTTACATTGAACACTGAAGCTTTCTTT. This gives the protein CASSLFTLNTEAFF.

This chain connects TRBV6-1 to TRBJ1-3; D gene uncertain. CDR1 and CDR2 from the germline V gene are MNHNS and SASEGT. V dropped 0 bases and J dropped 4 bases, with 13 bases sitting between them. This CDR3 comprises 16 residues. The CDR3 sequence is CASSEAGRAYGNTIYF. The CDR3 nucleotides read TGTGCCAGCAGTGAAGCGGGGAGGGCGTACGGAAACACCATATATTTT.

This clone occurred many times. The CDR3 DNA is TGTGCCAGCAGCTTCGGGGGGCCCAATGAGCAGTTCTTC. Translated, it gives CASSFGGPNEQFF. The chain employs TRBV11-2 and TRBJ2-1, with D perhaps TRBD2 (7 bases). This CDR3 is 13 amino acids long. Germline lookup yields CDR1 SGHAT and CDR2 FQNNGV. V was clipped by 3 bases and J by 6 bases, with 9 bases between them.

This clone has just a few counts. This chain links TRBV27 with TRBJ2-3; D is perhaps TRBD2 (5 bases). Trimming removed 6 bases from V and 0 bases from J, with 13 bases in between. The CDR3 is 15 residues long. Germline V gene data show CDR1 as MNHEY and CDR2 as SMNVEV (reference sequence). As DNA, the CDR3 is TGTGCCAGCAGCGACCGGACTGCTAGCACAGATACGCAGTATTTT. As protein: CASSDRTASTDTQYF.

The chain links TRBV4-3 to TRBJ2-1; possible D gene TRBD2, 6 bases. The CDR3 is 16 amino acids. The germline V gene encodes CDR1 LGHNA and CDR2 YSLEER. Trimming removed 4 bases at V and 5 bases at J, with 18 bases between. CDR3 in amino acids: CASSRPLRGYNNEQFF. The CDR3 DNA reads TGCGCCAGCAGCCGCCCCCTTCGGGGGTACAACAATGAGCAGTTCTTC.

This clone has ten or more counts. CDR3 residues: CASSLRVPSGANVLTF. The CDR3 nucleotides are TGTGCCAGCAGCCTCAGGGTCCCCTCTGGGGCCAACGTCCTGACTTTC. J is TRBJ2-6 and V is TRBV7-2; maybe TRBD1 (5 bases). The germline CDR1 and CDR2 sequences are SGHTA and FQGNSA. Trimming pared 5 bases from V and 0 bases from J, leaving 11 bases between. This CDR3 is built from 16 residues.

In this sample, this clone turned up many times. The chain recombines TRBV29-1 with TRBJ2-5; no firm D call. The CDR3 consists of 12 residues. Germline V gene lookup returns CDR1 SQVTM and CDR2 ANQGSEA. The V end lost 4 bases, the J end lost 5 bases, and 11 bases lay between the germline ends. The CDR3 DNA reads as TGCAGCGTTGGACACCGTTTGGAGACCCAGTACTTC. Translated, it gives CSVGHRLETQYF.

This clone was counted only a few times. This chain joins TRBV4-2 and TRBJ2-3; 11 bases line up with TRBD2. V lost 1 base and J lost 4; bases outside the gene matches: 1. This CDR3 is 15 amino acids long. Germline lookup yields CDR1 LGHNA and CDR2 YNFKEQ. The CDR3 DNA sequence: TGTGCCAGCAGCCAAGGACTAGCGGGGCCAGATACGCAGTATTTT. Translating gives CASSQGLAGPDTQYF.

The V and J genes are TRBV5-1 and TRBJ1-2; 8 positions match TRBD1. There are 13 residues in the CDR3. V gave up 2 bases and J gave up 7 bases; unmatched junction bases: 4. Germline CDR1 is SGHRS and CDR2 is YFSETQ. The CDR3 nucleotides read TGCGCCAGCAGCTTTGGACAGGGTGGTGGCTACACCTTC. Protein product: CASSFGQGGGYTF.

This clone was seen more than once but under ten times. The chain uses TRBV11-2 and TRBJ2-7; 7 nucleotides align to TRBD1. Trimming at V came to 2 bases and at J to 0 bases, leaving 1 base not matched to a gene. The V gene's germline CDR1 is SGHAT and CDR2 FQNNGV. The CDR3 covers 14 residues. CDR3 DNA sequence: TGTGCCAGCAGCTTAAACAGGGGCTCCTACGAGCAGTACTTC. This translates into CASSLNRGSYEQYF.

The chain employs TRBV19 and TRBJ1-1; tentatively, D is TRBD1 (5 bases). V lost 1 base and J lost 0, with 21 bases in between. Per germline, CDR1 LNHDA and CDR2 SQIVND (reference sequence). The CDR3 has 19 amino acids. CDR3 residues: CASSIVGGAQVGMNTEAFF. The DNA for the CDR3 is TGTGCCAGTAGTATAGTAGGCGGGGCCCAGGTGGGGATGAACACTGAAGCTTTCTTT. Based on the CDR3 plus reference TRBV19 and TRBJ1-1, the full variable domain is DGGITQSPKYLFRKEGQNVTLSCEQNLNHDAMYWYRQDPGQGLRLIYYSQIVNDFQKGDIAEGYSVSREKKESFPLTVTSAQKNPTAFYLCASSIVGGAQVGMNTEAFFGQGTRLTVV.

This clone was counted a few times. The rearrangement joins TRBV19 to TRBJ2-6; D not resolved. V was trimmed by 5 bases and J by 0 bases, leaving 14 bases between them. Germline CDR1 is LNHDA and CDR2 is SQIVND (reference sequence). This CDR3 contains 17 residues. The CDR3 sequence: CASSASKQSSGANVLTF. The DNA for the CDR3 is TGTGCCAGTAGTGCTTCGAAACAGAGCTCTGGGGCCAACGTCCTGACTTTC. Together with reference TRBV19 and TRBJ2-6, the CDR3 gives the full variable domain: DGGITQSPKYLFRKEGQNVTLSCEQNLNHDAMYWYRQDPGQGLRLIYYSQIVNDFQKGDIAEGYSVSREKKESFPLTVTSAQKNPTAFYLCASSASKQSSGANVLTFGAGSRLTVL.

The V gene is TRBV7-8, the J gene TRBJ2-2; a possible D gene is TRBD1 (6 bases). Germline lookup yields CDR1 SGHVS and CDR2 FQNEAQ. The CDR3 sequence is 15 residues long. Trimming left V 1 base short and J 1 base short, with 7 bases between. The DNA for the CDR3 is TGTGCCAGCAGCTTAGTCAGGGGGAACACCGGGGAGCTGTTTTTT. Translation: CASSLVRGNTGELFF. Full variable domain (outside the CDR3, taken from reference TRBV7-8 and TRBJ2-2): GAGVSQSPRYKVAKRGQDVALRCDPISGHVSLFWYQQALGQGPEFLTYFQNEAQLDKSGLPSDRFFAERPEGSVSTLKIQRTQQEDSAVYLCASSLVRGNTGELFFGEGSRLTVL.

This clone was found a few times. This chain links TRBV2 with TRBJ1-2; D remains unclear. Trimming removed 2 bases from V and 4 bases from J, with 8 bases in between. Per germline, CDR1 SNHLY and CDR2 FYNNEI. The length of the CDR3 is 13 residues. The CDR3 DNA sequence: TGTGCCAGCAGTGAATCCCCACTCTATGGCTACACCTTC. Translated: CASSESPLYGYTF.

V usage is TRBV7-2 and J usage is TRBJ2-7; TRBD1 aligns across 11 bases. Germline lookup yields CDR1 SGHTA and CDR2 FQGNSA. The CDR3 is made up of 14 amino acids. J lost 6 bases, V lost 7 bases, and 8 bases had no gene match. The CDR3 DNA sequence: TGTGCCAGCACCATCACCGGGACAGGGGGCGAGCAGTACTTC. Encoded protein: CASTITGTGGEQYF.

The chain carries TRBV9 and TRBJ2-2; 9 bases match TRBD1. The CDR3 length is 17 residues. Germline V gene sequence: CDR1 SGDLS, CDR2 YYNGEE. V lost 0 bases and J lost 4; bases outside the gene matches: 7. The CDR3 DNA reads TGTGCCAGCAGCGTAGCTGAGGGACAGGGCGGCACCGGGGAGCTGTTTTTT. Protein product: CASSVAEGQGGTGELFF.